This TCR beta chain was obtained from a study of response to subunit inactivated influenza vaccine. The length of the CDR3 is 16 residues. Trimming left V 5 bases short and J 4 bases short, with 18 bases between. General study results and limits: The authors suggested that every seasonal influenza vaccination recruits few new T cells.

This clonotype was observed a handful of times. The antigen remains undetermined. TCRdb redid the calling of the RT-PCR reads with MiXCR, one entry per CDR3 protein. Of under 800,000 distinct CDR3 sequences listed, 11% to 15% were seen once; the top ten hold 5.5% to 7%. This TCR was sampled from a man aged 50-60 years who received an inactivated influenza vaccine. The sample was PBMCs from blood, taken around 15 days before vaccination. The chain recombines TRBV12-3 or TRBV12-4 with TRBJ2-1; D uncertain. CDR3 sequence: CASSRGPPGPYNEQFF. The CDR3 DNA is TGTGCCAGCAGTCGAGGACCTCCGGGCCCTTACAATGAGCAGTTCTTC.